The T cell receptor (beta chain) described here comes from a study of blood T cell repertoires in COVID-19. Study information: The study drew acute and convalescent COVID-19 samples from the United States, Italy and Spain.

The repertoire was sequenced with immunoSEQ multiplex PCR; TCRdb's copy has only in-frame clones and lacks some. This table holds tens of thousands of clones, about nine tenths found once. CDR3 length: 16 amino acids. V lost 1 base and J 5 bases, leaving 14 bases between the germline ends. The germline V gene has CDR1 KGHSH and CDR2 LQKENI. The chain is built from TRBV18 and TRBJ2-2; perhaps TRBD2 as D (5 bases). This clonotype originated in a woman older than 75 with COVID-19, enrolled during active disease. The specimen sequenced was peripheral blood. The CDR3 loop is CASSPHEVGRTGELFF. The CDR3 coding sequence is TGTGCCAGCTCACCACACGAGGTTGGGAGAACCGGGGAGCTGTTTTTT.